The 22 T cell receptor beta chains reported below all come from one sample, sequenced in a study of cytomegalovirus exposure and HLA in healthy donors. This PCR relied on a set of 60 Vbeta primers and 13 Jbeta primers. Assay: immunoSEQ multiplex PCR; the TCRdb copy retains only in-frame clones and omits some. The profile shows about 190,000 clones, 80% to 85% of them singletons. Sequences were obtained from PBMCs. The receptor set was obtained from a woman aged 18-35 years in good health and CMV-seronegative.

This rearrangement joins TRBV7-9 to TRBJ2-1; 9 nucleotides line up with TRBD1. V was clipped by 5 bases and J by 2 bases; unmatched bases: 4. The germline V gene has CDR1 SEHNR and CDR2 FQNEAQ (reference sequence). The CDR3 is 15 amino acids. In DNA form, the CDR3 reads TGTGCCAGCAGCCTTCGACAGGGGGCCTACAATGAGCAGTTCTTC. It encodes CASSLRQGAYNEQFF.

The chain recombines TRBV19 with TRBJ2-5; D uncertain. The CDR3 sequence is 16 residues long. V dropped 4 bases and J dropped 5 bases, with 20 bases sitting between them. CDR1 and CDR2 from the germline V gene are LNHDA and SQIVND (reference sequence). This chain's CDR3 is CASSTNPLLFGETQYF. CDR3 nucleotide sequence: TGTGCCAGTAGTACCAACCCCCTTCTCTTCGGGGAGACCCAGTACTTC.

The rearrangement links TRBV30 to TRBJ1-5; 7 bases line up with TRBD1. The CDR3 has 15 residues. With V trimmed by 0 bases and J by 3 bases, 5 bases remained unmatched. CDR1 GTSNPN and CDR2 SVGIG come from the germline V gene (reference sequence). The CDR3: CAWSVWDSFNQPQHF. Written as DNA, the CDR3 is TGTGCCTGGAGTGTATGGGACAGTTTCAATCAGCCCCAGCATTTT.

The rearrangement joins TRBV6-5 to TRBJ1-5; D is perhaps TRBD1 (5 bases). The V gene's germline CDR1 is MNHEY and CDR2 SVGAGI. V shed 6 bases and J shed 7 bases, with 16 bases lying between them. The CDR3 is 14 amino acids. The CDR3 sequence is CASSPAVGGQPQHF. CDR3 bases: TGTGCCAGCAGCCCCGCGGTGGGGGGACAGCCCCAGCATTTT.

CDR3 residues: CSVEEGGYTF. CDR3 bases: TGCAGCGTTGAGGAGGGCGGCTACACCTTC. The rearrangement joins TRBV29-1 to TRBJ1-2; D gene unclear. Trimming took 3 bases from V and 8 from J, leaving 7 bases between them. The CDR3 is 10 amino acids. Germline CDR1 SQVTM, CDR2 ANQGSEA.

In the case of this clone: Other nucleotide sequences from this sample produce the same CDR3. The chain carries TRBV19 and TRBJ1-1, with 9 nucleotides matching TRBD1. Germline CDR1 LNHDA, CDR2 SQIVND (reference sequence). The CDR3 totals 14 residues. The V segment lost 1 base and the J segment 3 bases; nucleotides outside the gene matches: 0. CDR3 nucleotide sequence: TGTGCCAGTAGTATAGGACAGGGGGACACTGAAGCTTTCTTT. Translating gives CASSIGQGDTEAFF.

Only a few counts were recorded for this clone. This rearrangement joins TRBV7-9 to TRBJ1-4; possible D gene TRBD1, 6 bases. Germline V gives CDR1 SEHNR, CDR2 FQNEAQ (reference sequence). Trimming left V 4 bases short and J 8 bases short, with 11 bases between. This CDR3 is 13 amino acids long. CDR3 nucleotide sequence: TGTGCCAGCAGCTCTCAAGGGGGAGAAAAACTGTTTTTT. The encoded protein is CASSSQGGEKLFF. The full variable domain, with the rest looked up from reference TRBV7-9 and TRBJ1-4, is DTGVSQNPRHKITKRGQNVTFRCDPISEHNRLYWYRQTLGQGPEFLTYFQNEAQLEKSRLLSDRFSAERPKGSFSTLEIQRTEQGDSAMYLCASSSQGGEKLFFGSGTQLSVL.

V and J are TRBV18 and TRBJ1-2; no firm D call. CDR1 and CDR2 from the germline V gene are KGHSH and LQKENI. This CDR3 spans 12 amino acids. V lost 3 bases and J lost 4, with 6 bases in between. CDR3 nucleotides: TGTGCCAGCTCACCTGACTTCTATGGCTACACCTTC. It translates to CASSPDFYGYTF.

The gene calls are TRBV7-8 and TRBJ2-7; D gene unclear. Deletions cut 3 bases from V and 3 bases from J, with 6 bases between. The CDR3 extends over 12 amino acids. From germline, CDR1 is SGHVS and CDR2 FQNEAQ. In DNA, the CDR3 is TGTGCCAGCAGCTTCCAGTTCTACGAGCAGTACTTC. As protein: CASSFQFYEQYF.

The chain recombines TRBV18 with TRBJ2-1, with 9 bases matching TRBD2. CDR3 length: 15 residues. J gave up 3 bases and V 3 bases, and 3 bases lay outside the gene matches. CDR1 and CDR2 from the germline V gene are KGHSH and LQKENI. In DNA, the CDR3 is TGTGCCAGCTCACCTCAGCGGGGGGTCTACAATGAGCAGTTCTTC. Protein product: CASSPQRGVYNEQFF. Filled out from reference TRBV18 and TRBJ2-1, the complete variable domain reads NAGVMQNPRHLVRRRGQEARLRCSPMKGHSHVYWYRQLPEEGLKFMVYLQKENIIDESGMPKERFSAEFPKEGPSILRIQQVVRGDSAAYFCASSPQRGVYNEQFFGPGTRLTVL.

This chain joins TRBV27 and TRBJ1-6; D is ambiguous. The CDR3 totals 12 residues. Trimming shortened V by 3 bases and J by 15 bases, and 12 bases separated the two germline ends. Germline loops: CDR1 MNHEY, CDR2 SMNVEV (reference sequence). CDR3 protein: CASSFFGRGLHF. DNA of the CDR3: TGTGCCAGCAGTTTCTTCGGCCGCGGCCTCCACTTT.

The chain links TRBV28 to TRBJ2-5, with 10 bases identical to TRBD1. Per germline, CDR1 MDHEN and CDR2 SYDVKM. This CDR3 region has 17 residues. Here the CDR3 DNA reads TGTGTGTCCCGGGACAGGGGACCAATCGACTACCAAGAGACCCAGTACTTC. Its protein product is CVSRDRGPIDYQETQYF.

This clone was recorded once. The chain links TRBV27 to TRBJ1-5; D is undetermined. CDR1 and CDR2 (germline): MNHEY, SMNVEV (reference sequence). The CDR3 totals 17 residues. Trimming left V 1 base short and J 2 bases short, with 15 bases between. The CDR3 reads CASSLFWEAAGNQPQHF. In DNA, the CDR3 is TGTGCCAGCAGTTTATTTTGGGAGGCAGCGGGCAATCAGCCCCAGCATTTT.

V usage is TRBV2 and J usage is TRBJ1-5; TRBD1 matches 7 bases. V lost 6 bases to trimming and J lost 0 bases; unmatched junction nucleotides: 14. This CDR3 spans 18 amino acids. Germline values: CDR1 SNHLY, CDR2 FYNNEI. In DNA form, the CDR3 reads TGTGCCAGCAGGGGGGAAGACAGGGCCTTCTATAGCAATCAGCCCCAGCATTTT. Its protein is CASRGEDRAFYSNQPQHF.

The gene calls are TRBV5-1 and TRBJ2-7; D gene uncertain. The V and J ends lost 4 bases and 3 bases respectively, with 8 bases between them. The CDR3 is 12 amino acids. Germline CDR1 reads SGHRS; CDR2 reads YFSETQ. CDR3 sequence (DNA): TGCGCCAGCAGCGGTAACAGCTACGAGCAGTACTTC. Translating it yields CASSGNSYEQYF.

The CDR3 DNA follows: TGTGCCAGCAGCTCCAACCGACAGTTCCACGAGCAGTACTTC. Amino acid sequence: CASSSNRQFHEQYF. The chain carries TRBV7-9 and TRBJ2-5, with D maybe TRBD1 (5 bases). The J call may not be correct, given that the DNA end is closer to TRBJ2-7. The CDR3 has 14 amino acids. Looked up from germline, CDR1 is SEHNR and CDR2 is FQNEAQ (reference sequence).

Comment on this clone: Within the sample, other DNA sequences also encode this same CDR3. The chain combines TRBV5-6 with TRBJ2-1; TRBD1 matches at 8 bases. V lost 0 bases and J lost 7; bases outside the gene matches: 3. Germline assignment: CDR1 SGHDT and CDR2 YYEEEE. The CDR3 extends over 14 amino acids. CDR3 in DNA: TGTGCCAGCAGCTTGGGGCAGGGGGCGAATGAGCAGTTCTTC. It is translated as CASSLGQGANEQFF.

The chain uses TRBV18 and TRBJ2-7; no reliable D call. Looked up from germline, CDR1 is KGHSH and CDR2 is LQKENI. There are 13 residues in the CDR3. V was clipped by 2 bases and J by 3 bases, with 8 bases between them. Here the CDR3 reads CASSPSQNYEQYF. The CDR3 nucleotides read TGTGCCAGCTCACCATCACAAAACTACGAGCAGTACTTC.

The chain has TRBV28 and TRBJ2-5; no reliable D call. The CDR3 runs to 13 residues. V shed 5 bases and J shed 3 bases, with 10 bases lying between them. Germline values: CDR1 MDHEN, CDR2 SYDVKM. CDR3 in amino acids: CASSPLFEETQYF. CDR3 sequence (DNA): TGTGCCAGCAGTCCCCTGTTTGAAGAGACCCAGTACTTC. Filled out from reference TRBV28 and TRBJ2-5, the complete variable domain reads DVKVTQSSRYLVKRTGEKVFLECVQDMDHENMFWYRQDPGLGLRLIYFSYDVKMKEKGDIPEGYSVSREKKERFSLILESASTNQTSMYLCASSPLFEETQYFGPGTRLLVL.

This clone came up a few times. The genes are TRBV5-3 and TRBJ2-5, with 7 nucleotides matching TRBD1. TRBV5-3 carries the ORF label, with uncertain function. This CDR3 has 14 amino acids. The V gene end was trimmed by 8 bases and the J gene end by 0 bases; junction bases not matched to a gene: 7. The CDR3, as DNA: TGTGCCAGTAGTGGGACAGACGACCAAGAGACCCAGTACTTC. Translated, it gives CASSGTDDQETQYF.

This clone was detected once. The chain uses TRBV7-8 and TRBJ1-5; maybe TRBD1 (5 bases). With 2 bases removed from V and 6 bases from J, the gap between germline ends came to 11 bases. CDR1 and CDR2 from the germline V gene are SGHVS and FQNEAQ. There are 14 residues in the CDR3. CDR3 sequence (DNA): TGTGCCAGCAGCTTACGTGGGGGAGGTCAGCCCCAGCATTTT. This encodes CASSLRGGGQPQHF.

The chain joins TRBV4-1 to TRBJ1-4, with a weak D call TRBD1 (6 bases). The CDR3 has 17 residues. Germline CDR1 MGHRA, CDR2 YSYEKL. Deletions cut 0 bases from V and 7 bases from J, with 18 bases between. CDR3 sequence: CASSQEGGGGGGEKLFF. DNA of the CDR3: TGCGCCAGCAGCCAAGAAGGCGGCGGGGGCGGAGGTGAAAAACTGTTTTTT.